This T cell receptor beta chain appears in the sequencing data of a study of blood T cell repertoires in COVID-19. Study overall: From the United States, Italy and Spain came samples of acute and convalescent COVID-19.

As processed by the authors: Amplification with reference gene primers provided the estimates of nucleated cell counts. Measured with immunoSEQ multiplex PCR; TCRdb has only the in-frame clones, and not every one. For V, J and clone size, that table is used; D and trimming come from the DNA. The repertoire holds about 110,000 clones, roughly 85% seen once, with 4.1% in the top ten. This CDR3 spans 14 amino acids. CDR1 SGHTA and CDR2 FQGTGA come from the germline V gene. Trimming stripped 6 bases from V and 5 bases from J, with 14 bases between. This clone was found once. The chain couples TRBV7-3 to TRBJ2-1, with TRBD2 as a possible D gene (5 bases). Material for sequencing was peripheral blood. This clonotype was obtained from a middle-aged man with acute or convalescent COVID-19. The CDR3 protein is CASRLQRGDNEQFF. CDR3 DNA sequence: TGTGCCAGCAGACTCCAACGGGGAGACAATGAGCAGTTCTTC.